The present T cell receptor beta chain was sequenced within a study of cytomegalovirus exposure and HLA in healthy donors. Study-wide points: Serostatus for CMV was the only available immune exposure information. The number of N-insertions in an Asian-associated ancestry cluster was reportedly below the roughly 660-donor mean in a later analysis.

About this clone itself: Its antigen is unidentified.

CDR1 SGHDT and CDR2 YYEEEE come from the germline V gene. V gave up 0 bases and J gave up 0 bases; unmatched junction bases: 11. The CDR3 sequence is 18 residues long. The PCR had 60 Vbeta and 13 Jbeta primers. Measured with immunoSEQ multiplex PCR; TCRdb has only the in-frame clones, and not every one. The table shows around 68,000 clones, with 65% to 70% occurring only once. This sequence originates from a woman aged 25 to 39 in good health and CMV-seronegative. The chain uses TRBV5-6 and TRBJ2-7; 8 bases map to TRBD1. Sequencing input: PBMCs. The CDR3, as DNA: TGTGCCAGCAGCTTGGCGGGCAGGGGGCAACTTGGCTCCTACGAGCAGTACTTC. Its translation is CASSLAGRGQLGSYEQYF. The full variable domain, rest sourced from reference TRBV5-6 and TRBJ2-7, is DAGVTQSPTHLIKTRGQQVTLRCSPKSGHDTVSWYQQALGQGPQFIFQYYEEEERQRGNFPDRFSGHQFPNYSSELNVNALLLGDSALYLCASSLAGRGQLGSYEQYFGPGTRLTVT.